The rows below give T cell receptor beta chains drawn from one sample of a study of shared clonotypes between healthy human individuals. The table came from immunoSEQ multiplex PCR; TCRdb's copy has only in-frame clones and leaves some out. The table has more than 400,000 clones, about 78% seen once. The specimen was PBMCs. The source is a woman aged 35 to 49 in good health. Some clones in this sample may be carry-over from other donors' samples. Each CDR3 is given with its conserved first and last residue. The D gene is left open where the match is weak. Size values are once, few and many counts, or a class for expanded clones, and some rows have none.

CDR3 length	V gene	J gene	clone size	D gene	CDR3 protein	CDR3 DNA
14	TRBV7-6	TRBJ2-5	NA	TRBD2	CASSLPGTKETQYF	TGTGCCAGCAGCTTACCCGGGACTAAAGAGACCCAGTACTTC
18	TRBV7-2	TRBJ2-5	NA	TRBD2	CASSLARSGSRHQETQYF	TGTGCCAGCAGCTTAGCGCGAAGCGGGAGTCGGCACCAAGAGACCCAGTACTTC
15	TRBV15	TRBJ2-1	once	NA	CATSSNSGPYNEQFF	TGTGCCACCAGCAGTAATAGCGGTCCCTACAATGAGCAGTTCTTC
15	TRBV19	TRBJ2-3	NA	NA	CASSMLVTDSDTQYF	TGTGCCAGTAGTATGTTAGTAACGGATTCGGATACGCAGTATTTT
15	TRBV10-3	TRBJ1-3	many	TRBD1	CAIIGTGHSGNTIYF	TGTGCCATCATCGGGACAGGCCACTCTGGAAACACCATATATTTT
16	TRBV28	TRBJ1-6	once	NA	CASSLETATYNSPLHF	TGTGCCAGCAGTTTGGAGACAGCCACATATAATTCACCCCTCCACTTT
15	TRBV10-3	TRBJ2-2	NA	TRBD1	CAISPGGHRPGELFF	TGTGCCATCAGCCCAGGGGGCCACCGACCCGGGGAGCTGTTTTTT
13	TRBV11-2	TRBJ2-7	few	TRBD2	CASSIGLAGEQYF	TGTGCCAGCAGCATCGGACTAGCGGGCGAGCAGTACTTC
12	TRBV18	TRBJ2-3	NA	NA	CASSPATDTQYF	TGTGCCAGCTCACCCGCCACAGATACGCAGTATTTT
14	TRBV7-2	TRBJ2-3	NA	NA	CASSWGLGADTQYF	TGTGCCAGCAGCTGGGGCCTTGGGGCAGATACGCAGTATTTT
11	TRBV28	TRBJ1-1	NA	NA	CASTGGFEAFF	TGTGCCAGCACCGGAGGGTTTGAAGCTTTCTTT
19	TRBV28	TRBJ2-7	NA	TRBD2	CASSGKISGRRRGHYEQYF	TGTGCCAGCAGCGGTAAAATCAGCGGGAGGAGAAGGGGCCACTACGAGCAGTACTTC
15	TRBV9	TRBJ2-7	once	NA	CASSVSGTASYEQYF	TGTGCCAGCAGCGTGTCTGGGACGGCCTCCTACGAGCAGTACTTC
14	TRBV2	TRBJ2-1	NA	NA	CASTPRSSYNEQFF	TGTGCCAGCACCCCTCGAAGTTCCTACAATGAGCAGTTCTTC
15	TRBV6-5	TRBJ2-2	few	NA	CASSYSLANTGELFF	TGTGCCAGCAGTTACTCACTAGCGAACACCGGGGAGCTGTTTTTT
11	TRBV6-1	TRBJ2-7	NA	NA	CASSEVTEQYF	TGTGCCAGCAGTGAAGTGACCGAGCAGTACTTC
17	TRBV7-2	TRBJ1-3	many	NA	CASSLSWGGSTGNTIYF	TGTGCCAGCAGCTTAAGCTGGGGGGGCAGTACTGGAAACACCATATATTTT
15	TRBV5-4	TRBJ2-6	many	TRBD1	CASGTGGSGANVLTF	TGTGCCAGCGGGACAGGTGGGTCTGGGGCCAACGTCCTGACTTTC
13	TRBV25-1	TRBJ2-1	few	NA	CASSVQGFDEQFF	TGTGCCAGCAGTGTACAGGGTTTCGATGAGCAGTTCTTC
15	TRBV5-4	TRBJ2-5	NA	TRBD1	CASSFRQGRAETQYF	TGTGCCAGCAGCTTCCGACAGGGCCGGGCGGAGACCCAGTACTTC
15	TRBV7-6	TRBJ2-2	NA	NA	CASSLAGTNTGELFF	TGTGCCAGCAGCTTAGCCGGGACCAACACCGGGGAGCTGTTTTTT
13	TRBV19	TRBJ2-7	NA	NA	CASNAGLSYEQYF	TGTGCCAGTAATGCAGGGCTTTCCTACGAGCAGTACTTC
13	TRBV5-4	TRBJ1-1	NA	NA	CASSPRINTEAFF	TGTGCCAGCAGCCCCAGGATAAACACTGAAGCTTTCTTT
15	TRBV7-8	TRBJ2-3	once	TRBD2	CASSLVSGGPDTQYF	TGTGCCAGCAGCTTAGTTTCGGGAGGCCCAGATACGCAGTATTTT
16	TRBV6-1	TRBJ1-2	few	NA	CASSEVAESAGYGYTF	TGTGCCAGCAGTGAAGTAGCGGAATCGGCGGGCTATGGCTACACCTTC
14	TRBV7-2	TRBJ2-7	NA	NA	CASSLGSQSGEQYF	TGTGCCAGCAGCTTAGGTTCGCAATCGGGGGAGCAGTACTTC
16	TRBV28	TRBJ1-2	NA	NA	CASSSLTLGANYGYTF	TGTGCCAGCAGTTCCCTAACCCTAGGAGCTAACTATGGCTACACCTTC
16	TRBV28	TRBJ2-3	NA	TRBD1	CASSYPVGQGLDTQYF	TGTGCCAGCAGTTACCCCGTCGGACAGGGTCTTGATACGCAGTATTTT
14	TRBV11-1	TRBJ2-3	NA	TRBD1	CASSFTGASDTQYF	TGTGCCAGCAGCTTTACAGGGGCGTCAGATACGCAGTATTTT
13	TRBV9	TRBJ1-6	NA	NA	CASSEGFASPLHF	TGTGCCAGCAGCGAGGGGTTCGCTTCACCCCTCCACTTT
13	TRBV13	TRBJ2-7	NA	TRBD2	CASSYGLVYEQYF	TGTGCCAGCAGCTACGGACTAGTGTACGAGCAGTACTTC
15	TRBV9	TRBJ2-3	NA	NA	CASGGARVNTDTQYF	TGTGCCAGCGGAGGGGCGCGAGTAAACACAGATACGCAGTATTTT
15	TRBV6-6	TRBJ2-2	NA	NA	CASSSAPQGTGELFF	TGTGCCAGCAGCTCCGCTCCCCAGGGCACCGGGGAGCTGTTTTTT
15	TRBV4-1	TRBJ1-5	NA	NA	CASSQEGRLNQPQHF	TGCGCCAGCAGCCAAGAGGGACGTTTAAATCAGCCCCAGCATTTT
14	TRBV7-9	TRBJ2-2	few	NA	CASSRTANTGELFF	TGTGCCAGCAGCAGGACTGCGAACACCGGGGAGCTGTTTTTT
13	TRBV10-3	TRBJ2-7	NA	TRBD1	CAIHGTGTYEQYF	TGTGCCATCCACGGGACAGGTACCTACGAGCAGTACTTC
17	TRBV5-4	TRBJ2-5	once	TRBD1	CASSLGQGASGQETQYF	TGTGCCAGCAGCTTGGGACAGGGGGCCTCGGGTCAAGAGACCCAGTACTTC
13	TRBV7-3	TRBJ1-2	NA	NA	CASSFQGSLRYTF	TGTGCCAGCAGCTTCCAGGGGTCCCTCCGCTACACCTTC
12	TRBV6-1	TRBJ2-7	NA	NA	CASTPRRYEQYF	TGTGCCAGCACCCCCCGCCGTTACGAGCAGTACTTC
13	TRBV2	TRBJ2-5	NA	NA	CASNLDRQETQYF	TGTGCCAGCAACCTCGACAGGCAAGAGACCCAGTACTTC
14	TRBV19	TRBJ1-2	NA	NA	CASSRTLVNYGYTF	TGTGCCAGTAGTCGCACACTTGTTAACTATGGCTACACCTTC
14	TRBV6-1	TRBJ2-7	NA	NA	CASSEPGVAYEQYF	TGTGCCAGCAGTGAGCCAGGGGTGGCCTACGAGCAGTACTTC
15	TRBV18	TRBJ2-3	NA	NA	CASSPYTEHTDTQYF	TGTGCCAGCTCACCCTACACTGAACACACAGATACGCAGTATTTT
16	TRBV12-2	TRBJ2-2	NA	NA	CASRLAKGAWNGELFF	TGTGCAAGTCGCTTAGCGAAGGGGGCCTGGAACGGGGAGCTGTTTTTT
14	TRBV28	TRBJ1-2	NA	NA	CASSLGQGWNGYTF	TGTGCCAGCAGTTTGGGTCAGGGGTGGAATGGCTACACCTTC
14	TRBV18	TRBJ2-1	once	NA	CASSPPEGYNEQFF	TGTGCCAGCTCACCACCTGAGGGTTACAATGAGCAGTTCTTC
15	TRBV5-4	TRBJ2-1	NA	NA	CASSFGSGSYNEQFF	TGTGCCAGCAGCTTTGGTAGCGGCTCCTACAATGAGCAGTTCTTC
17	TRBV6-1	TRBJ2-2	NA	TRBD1	CASSERVDRGRAGELFF	TGTGCCAGCAGTGAACGGGTCGACAGGGGGCGGGCCGGGGAGCTGTTTTTT
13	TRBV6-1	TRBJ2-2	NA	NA	CASSVGTTGELFF	TGTGCCAGCTCAGTGGGGACCACCGGGGAGCTGTTTTTT
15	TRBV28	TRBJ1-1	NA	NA	CASSPSGAGNTEAFF	TGTGCCAGCAGTCCCTCAGGGGCGGGGAACACTGAAGCTTTCTTT